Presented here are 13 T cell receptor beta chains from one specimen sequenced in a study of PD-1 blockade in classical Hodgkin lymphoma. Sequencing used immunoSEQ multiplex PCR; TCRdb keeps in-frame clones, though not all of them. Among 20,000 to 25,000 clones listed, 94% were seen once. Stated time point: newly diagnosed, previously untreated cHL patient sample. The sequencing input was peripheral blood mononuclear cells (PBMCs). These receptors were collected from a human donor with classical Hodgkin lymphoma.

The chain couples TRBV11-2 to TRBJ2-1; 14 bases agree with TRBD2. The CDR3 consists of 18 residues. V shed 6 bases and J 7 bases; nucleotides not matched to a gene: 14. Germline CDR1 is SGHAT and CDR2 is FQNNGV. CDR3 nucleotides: TGTGCCAGCAGGGGAAGGGAGACTAGCGGGAGGGCGAGGAATGAGCAGTTCTTC. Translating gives CASRGRETSGRARNEQFF.

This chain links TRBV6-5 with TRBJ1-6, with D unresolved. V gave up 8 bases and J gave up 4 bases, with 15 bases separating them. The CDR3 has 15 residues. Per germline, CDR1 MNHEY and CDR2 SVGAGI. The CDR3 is CASGQSRPYNSPLHF. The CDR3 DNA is TGTGCCAGCGGGCAGAGCCGACCTTATAATTCACCCCTCCACTTT.

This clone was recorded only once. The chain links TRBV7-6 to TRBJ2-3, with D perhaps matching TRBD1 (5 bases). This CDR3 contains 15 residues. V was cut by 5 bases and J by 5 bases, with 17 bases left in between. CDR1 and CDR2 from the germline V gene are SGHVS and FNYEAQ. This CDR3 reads CASSPPPWQGDTQYF. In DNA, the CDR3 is TGTGCCAGCAGCCCCCCACCATGGCAGGGAGATACGCAGTATTTT.

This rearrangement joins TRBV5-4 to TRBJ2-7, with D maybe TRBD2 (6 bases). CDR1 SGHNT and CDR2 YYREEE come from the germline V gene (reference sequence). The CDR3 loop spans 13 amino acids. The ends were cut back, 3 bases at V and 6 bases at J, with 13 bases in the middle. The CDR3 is CASSSGLPREQYF. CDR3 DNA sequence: TGTGCCAGCAGCTCGGGACTTCCCCGCGAGCAGTACTTC. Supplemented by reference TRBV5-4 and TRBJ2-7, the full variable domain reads ETGVTQSPTHLIKTRGQQVTLRCSSQSGHNTVSWYQQALGQGPQFIFQYYREEENGRGNFPPRFSGLQFPNYSSELNVNALELDDSALYLCASSSGLPREQYFGPGTRLTVT.

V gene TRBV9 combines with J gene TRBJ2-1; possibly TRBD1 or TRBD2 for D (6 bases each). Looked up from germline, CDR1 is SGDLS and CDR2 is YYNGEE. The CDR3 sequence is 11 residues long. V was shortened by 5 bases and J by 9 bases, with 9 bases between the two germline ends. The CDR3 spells CASRRGAEQFF. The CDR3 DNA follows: TGTGCCAGCAGGAGGGGGGCTGAGCAGTTCTTC.

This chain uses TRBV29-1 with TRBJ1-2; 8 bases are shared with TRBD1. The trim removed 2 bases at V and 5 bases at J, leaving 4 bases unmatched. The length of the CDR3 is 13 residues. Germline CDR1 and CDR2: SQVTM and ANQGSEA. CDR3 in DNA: TGCAGCGTTGAAATCCGGACAGGGTATGGCTACACCTTC. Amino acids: CSVEIRTGYGYTF.

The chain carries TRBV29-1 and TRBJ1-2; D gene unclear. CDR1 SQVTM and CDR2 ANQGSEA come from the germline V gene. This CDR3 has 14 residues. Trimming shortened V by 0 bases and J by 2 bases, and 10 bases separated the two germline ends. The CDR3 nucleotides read TGCAGCGTTGAAGATCATGGCAGAAACTATGGCTACACCTTC. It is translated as CSVEDHGRNYGYTF.

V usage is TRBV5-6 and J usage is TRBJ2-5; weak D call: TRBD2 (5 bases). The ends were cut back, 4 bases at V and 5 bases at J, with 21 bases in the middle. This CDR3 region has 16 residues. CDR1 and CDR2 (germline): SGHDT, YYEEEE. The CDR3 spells CASSLLKRGPGETQYF. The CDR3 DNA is TGTGCCAGCAGCCTTCTCAAGAGAGGGCCTGGGGAGACCCAGTACTTC.

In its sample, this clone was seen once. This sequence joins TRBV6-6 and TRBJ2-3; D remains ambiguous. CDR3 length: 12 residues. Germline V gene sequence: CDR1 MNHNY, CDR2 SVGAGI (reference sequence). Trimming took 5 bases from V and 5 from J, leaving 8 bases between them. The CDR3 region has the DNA TGTGCCAGCAGTCCCCTCCGAGATACGCAGTATTTT. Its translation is CASSPLRDTQYF.

The CDR3 DNA sequence: TGTGCCAGCAGCCCAACTGGATACTCTGGAAACACCATATATTTT. Translating gives CASSPTGYSGNTIYF. The gene calls are TRBV7-2 and TRBJ1-3; D is uncertain. There are 15 residues in the CDR3. The germline gives CDR1 SGHTA, CDR2 FQGNSA. Trimming shortened V by 5 bases and J by 0 bases, and 11 bases separated the two germline ends.

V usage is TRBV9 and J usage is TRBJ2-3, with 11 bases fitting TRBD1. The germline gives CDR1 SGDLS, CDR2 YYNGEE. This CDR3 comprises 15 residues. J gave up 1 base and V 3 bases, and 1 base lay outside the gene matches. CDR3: CASSGGQGGTDTQYF. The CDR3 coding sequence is TGTGCCAGCAGCGGGGGACAGGGGGGCACAGATACGCAGTATTTT.

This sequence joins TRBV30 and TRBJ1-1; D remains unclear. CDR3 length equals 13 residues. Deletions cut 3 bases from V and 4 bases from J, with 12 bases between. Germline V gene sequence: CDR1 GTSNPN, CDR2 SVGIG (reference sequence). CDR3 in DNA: TGTGCCTGGAGAGGTGGGGATGGCACTGAAGCTTTCTTT. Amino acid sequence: CAWRGGDGTEAFF.

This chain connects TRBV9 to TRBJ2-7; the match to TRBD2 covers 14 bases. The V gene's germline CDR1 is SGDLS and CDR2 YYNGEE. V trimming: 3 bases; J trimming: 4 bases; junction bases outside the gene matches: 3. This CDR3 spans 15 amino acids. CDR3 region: CASSAGTSGSYEQYF. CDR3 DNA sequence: TGTGCCAGCAGCGCGGGGACTAGCGGGAGTTACGAGCAGTACTTC.